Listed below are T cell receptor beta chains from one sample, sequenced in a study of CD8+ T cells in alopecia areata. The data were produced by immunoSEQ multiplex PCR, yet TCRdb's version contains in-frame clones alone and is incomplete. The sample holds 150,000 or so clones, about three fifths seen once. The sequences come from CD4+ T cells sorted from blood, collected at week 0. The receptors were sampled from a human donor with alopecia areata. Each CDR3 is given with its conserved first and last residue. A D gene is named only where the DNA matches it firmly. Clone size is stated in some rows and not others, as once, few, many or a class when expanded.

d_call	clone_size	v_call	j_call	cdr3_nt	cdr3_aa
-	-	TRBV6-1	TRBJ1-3	TGTGCCAGCAGTGTTTCGGTTGGCAGGGGAATGGGAGGAAACACCATATATTTT	CASSVSVGRGMGGNTIYF
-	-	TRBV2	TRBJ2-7	TGTGCCAGCAAGCGGGACAGCTACGAGCAGTACTTC	CASKRDSYEQYF
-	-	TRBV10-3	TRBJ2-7	TGTGCCATACAGGGTACCTACGAGCAGTACTTC	CAIQGTYEQYF
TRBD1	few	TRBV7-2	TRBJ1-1	TGTGCCAGCAGCTTGGGACAGACCCTGAGGGGCACTGAAGCTTTCTTT	CASSLGQTLRGTEAFF
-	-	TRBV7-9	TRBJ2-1	TGTGCCAGCAGCTTAGCGCTGGGAGTCTACAATGAGCAGTTCTTC	CASSLALGVYNEQFF
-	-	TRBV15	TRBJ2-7	TGTGCCACCAGCAGATCTCCCAGCGTTATCGACGAGCAGTACTTC	CATSRSPSVIDEQYF
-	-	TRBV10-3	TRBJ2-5	TGTGCCATCAGTGAGTCGGACGGGCCGGGGGAGACCCAGTACTTC	CAISESDGPGETQYF
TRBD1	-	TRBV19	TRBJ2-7	TGTGCCAGTACCCTGCGTAGGACAGGACTCTACGAGCAGTACTTC	CASTLRRTGLYEQYF
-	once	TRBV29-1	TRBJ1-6	TGCAGCGTTTGGGCAGGAGATTATAATTCACCCCTCCACTTT	CSVWAGDYNSPLHF
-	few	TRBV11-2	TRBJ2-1	TGTGCCAGCAGCTTAGTAAGGTGGGGGGGCCTCGATGAGCAGTTCTTC	CASSLVRWGGLDEQFF
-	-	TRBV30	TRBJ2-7	TGTGCCTGGAGTCACGCCTCGGGCAGGGACTACGAGCAGTACTTC	CAWSHASGRDYEQYF
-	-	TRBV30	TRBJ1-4	TGTGCCTGGAGTTCCAGGTTGGGGACCGGGGACGGAAAACTGTTTTTT	CAWSSRLGTGDGKLFF
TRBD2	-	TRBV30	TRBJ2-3	TGTGCCTGGAGCGCACACCTAGCGGGGGGAAGCACAGATACGCAGTATTTT	CAWSAHLAGGSTDTQYF
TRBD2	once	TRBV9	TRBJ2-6	TGTGCCAGCAGCGTATTTAGCGGGACCTCTTCTGGGGCCAACGTCCTGACTTTC	CASSVFSGTSSGANVLTF
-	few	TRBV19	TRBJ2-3	TGTGCCAGTAGTATAGTCCGAATCCCAGATACGCAGTATTTT	CASSIVRIPDTQYF
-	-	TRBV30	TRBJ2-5	TGTGCCTGGAGTGTACTTAGTGAGGAGACCCAGTACTTC	CAWSVLSEETQYF
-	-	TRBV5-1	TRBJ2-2	TGCGCCAGCAGCTTGGGACAGGCGGGAACCGGGGAGCTGTTTTTT	CASSLGQAGTGELFF
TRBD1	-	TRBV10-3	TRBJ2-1	TGTGCCATCAGTGGGACAGGGGCCTACAATGAGCAGTTCTTC	CAISGTGAYNEQFF
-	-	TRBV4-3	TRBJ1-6	TGCGCCAGCAGCCAAGAGGCAGGGCTCACCCTCCACTTT	CASSQEAGLTLHF
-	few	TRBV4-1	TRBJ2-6	TGCGCCAGCAGCCAGCCGTCCGGTGGGGCCAACGTCCTGACTTTC	CASSQPSGGANVLTF
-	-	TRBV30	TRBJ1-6	TGTGCCTTTGACCTGCTAACTGGTTCACCCCTCCACTTT	CAFDLLTGSPLHF
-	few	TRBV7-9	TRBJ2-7	TGTGCCAGCAGCTTAGAGATCGTTCAAGGGCCGCAGTACTTC	CASSLEIVQGPQYF
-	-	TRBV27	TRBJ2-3	TGTGCCAGCAGCTTGAGGGGGGGGGCTAGCACAGATACGCAGTATTTT	CASSLRGGASTDTQYF
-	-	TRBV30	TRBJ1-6	TGTGCCTGGAGTTTTGACGGAATGAATTCACCCCTCCACTTT	CAWSFDGMNSPLHF
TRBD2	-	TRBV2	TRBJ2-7	TGTGCCAGCAGAGGATTAGCGGGGGAACAGTACTTC	CASRGLAGEQYF
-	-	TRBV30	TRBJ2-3	TGTGCCTGGAGTCAGGAATACCTTAGCACAGATACGCAGTATTTT	CAWSQEYLSTDTQYF
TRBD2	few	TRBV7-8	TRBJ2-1	TGTGCCAGCAGCTCCGAGGGACTAGCGGGCAATGAGCAGTTCTTC	CASSSEGLAGNEQFF
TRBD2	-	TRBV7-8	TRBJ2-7	TGTGCCAGCAGCTTAGCCCGACTAGCGGGGGGACACGAGCAGTACTTC	CASSLARLAGGHEQYF
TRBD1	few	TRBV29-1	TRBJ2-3	TGCAGCGTTCCGAGACAGGGGGCAGATACGCAGTATTTT	CSVPRQGADTQYF
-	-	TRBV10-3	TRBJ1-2	TGTGCCATCAGTGGGGAGTTTAACTATGGCTACACCTTC	CAISGEFNYGYTF
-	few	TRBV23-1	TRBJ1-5	TGCGCCAGCAGTCAATCCCAACCTCGGGACTTTCACAATCAGCCCCAGCATTTT	CASSQSQPRDFHNQPQHF
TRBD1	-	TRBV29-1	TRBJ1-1	TGCAGCGGGACAGGGGTTGGTAACACTGAAGCTTTCTTT	CSGTGVGNTEAFF
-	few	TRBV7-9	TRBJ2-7	TGTGCCAGCAGCTTAGCTCTAGGGGGGTCCTCCTACGAGCAGTACTTC	CASSLALGGSSYEQYF
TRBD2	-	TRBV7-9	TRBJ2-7	TGTGCCAGCAGCCGGGAGGGGTACGAGCAGTACTTC	CASSREGYEQYF